This T cell receptor (beta chain) was sequenced in a study of technical replicates of blood from four donors (dated by TCRdb to about 2017). Note on this clone: The antigen it binds to is not known. Nothing much larger sits one base from this clone, and base qualities are not available.

From cysteine to phenylalanine, the CDR3 is 14 amino acids long. The retained sequence is limited to the CDR3, 42 bases, with the frame set at the first base. From the germline V gene, CDR1 is SGHDT and CDR2 is YYEEEE. V lost 0 bases and J lost 4 bases, and the count of bases not matched to a germline gene is 3. The method was the immunoSEQ multiplex PCR assay. The table was pulled from immuneACCESS by TCRdb, which kept in-frame rearrangements only. Such tables lose some clones; where checked, under half of the loss comes from unresolved V genes, and the rest has no known cause. The sample profile shows some 87,000 clones; just under 95% of them were found once. The ten largest clones take up 0.37% of the sample.

The receptor was derived from a human donor in good health. Specimen: T cells isolated from PBMCs. In this chain, TRBV5-6 is recombined with TRBJ2-7, with 8 bases matching TRBD1. This receptor has the CDR3 CASSLVGTGYEQYF. The DNA reads as follows: TGTGCCAGCAGCTTGGTGGGGACAGGTTACGAGCAGTACTTC.